The entry that follows covers one T cell receptor beta chain sequence. What it binds is not known. This specimen belongs to a study of cytomegalovirus exposure and HLA in healthy donors. Study observations and caveats: Most TCR sequences were rare, but some public TCRs occurred in many donors.

Among the approximately 110 subjects of the validation cohort, separate from the approximately 660-subject first cohort, were the donors. The assay was immunoSEQ multiplex PCR, and TCRdb's table has in-frame clones only and misses some. This table holds approximately 220,000 clones, about 86% found once. Trimming shortened V by 3 bases and J by 2 bases, and 25 bases separated the two germline ends. CDR3 length: 20 amino acids. Germline CDR1 reads SGHVS; CDR2 reads FQNEAQ. The source is a man in his late teens or twenties in good health and CMV-seronegative. The chain carries TRBV7-8 and TRBJ1-4; a weak D match, TRBD1 (6 bases). The sequenced sample consisted of PBMCs. The CDR3, as DNA: TGTGCCAGCAGCTTCCCGATGGCGGGGGGCAAAGGGGTTACTAATGAAAAACTGTTTTTT. Its protein product is CASSFPMAGGKGVTNEKLFF.